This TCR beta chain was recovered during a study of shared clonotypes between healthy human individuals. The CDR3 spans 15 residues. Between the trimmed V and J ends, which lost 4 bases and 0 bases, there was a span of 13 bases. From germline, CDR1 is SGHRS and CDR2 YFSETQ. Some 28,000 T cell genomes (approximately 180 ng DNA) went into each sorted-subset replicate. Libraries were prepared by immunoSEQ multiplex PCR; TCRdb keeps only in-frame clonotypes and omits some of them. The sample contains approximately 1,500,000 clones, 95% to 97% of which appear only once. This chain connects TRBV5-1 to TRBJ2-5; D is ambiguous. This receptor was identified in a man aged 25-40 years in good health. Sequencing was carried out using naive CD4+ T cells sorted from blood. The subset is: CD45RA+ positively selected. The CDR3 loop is CASSQNEGYQETQYF. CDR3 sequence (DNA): TGCGCCAGCAGCCAAAATGAAGGGTACCAAGAGACCCAGTACTTC.